This passage covers 2 T cell receptor beta chains from one sample sequenced in a study of blood T cell repertoires in COVID-19. The protocol was immunoSEQ multiplex PCR, while the TCRdb copy is restricted to in-frame clones and leaves out a portion. The sample holds tens of thousands of clones; roughly 85% are singletons and the top ten take 9.6%. Sequenced: peripheral blood. Receptors originate from a man between 50 and 59 years old with COVID-19, enrolled during active disease.

V and J are TRBV24-1 and TRBJ1-1, with 7 bases identical to TRBD1. CDR3 length: 13 residues. With V trimmed by 3 bases and J by 7 bases, 4 bases remained unmatched. Germline V CDR1 and CDR2: KGHDR, SFDVKD. Written as DNA, the CDR3 is TGTGCCACCAGTGATGTGGACAGGAATGAAGCTTTCTTT. Encoded protein: CATSDVDRNEAFF.

This chain uses TRBV16 with TRBJ1-1; D remains ambiguous. This CDR3 region has 14 residues. V lost 0 bases to trimming and J lost 7 bases, with 12 bases between them. Germline values: CDR1 KGHSY, CDR2 FQNENV. The CDR3 bases are TGTGCCAGCAGCCAATCCCCGGGAGTTCGTGAAGCTTTCTTT. It is translated as CASSQSPGVREAFF.